This entry describes one TCR beta chain. cDNA specific to TCR beta was made from about 0.45 ug of total RNA, with a constant-region primer employed for priming. Three-round nested multiplex PCR performed with slightly modified ARM-PCR produced the TCR beta libraries. Rounds one and two of PCR, each of roughly 10 cycles, were primed with TRBV1-TRBV30 forward primers and a C-beta reverse primer. Each CDR3 protein is one row after TCRdb ran MiXCR on the multiplex PCR reads. The sample records approximately 330,000 distinct CDR3 sequences, roughly two thirds being singletons. Out of unsorted whole blood came the blood RNA, and germline DNA was extracted as well. The V gene lost 4 bases and the J gene lost 9 bases, with 10 bases spanning the gap. The CDR3 sequence is 13 residues long. Germline CDR1 and CDR2: MNHNY and SVGAGI (reference sequence). The source of the sample is a study of tumor-infiltrating lymphocytes in primary liver carcinoma.

The chain is built from TRBV6-6 and TRBJ1-6, with a tentative D call TRBD1 (6 bases). Sample: peripheral blood. This TCR was sampled from a man aged 35 to 55 with primary liver carcinoma and hepatitis B virus infection. The CDR3 nucleotides are TGTGCCAGCAGTTCAACAGGGATTTCACCCCTCCACTTT. It encodes CASSSTGISPLHF.